Following are 21 T cell receptor beta chains from one sample sequenced in a study of OX40 agonist ivuxolimab in advanced cancers. Only in-frame clones appear in the TCRdb table, and some are missing; sequencing was by immunoSEQ multiplex PCR. The repertoire includes approximately 50,000 clones, approximately 88% of them detected once, and roughly 12% sits in the top ten. The starting material was CD4+ or CD8+ T cells sorted from blood, obtained in a trial of the OX40 agonist ivuxolimab. All receptors come from an adult with an advanced solid tumor such as melanoma, head and neck, liver or kidney cancer.

The chain couples TRBV7-9 to TRBJ2-3, with no clear D. The V end lost 2 bases, the J end lost 3 bases, and 12 bases lay between the germline ends. CDR1 is SEHNR and CDR2 is FQNEAQ in the germline V gene (reference sequence). This CDR3 has 15 amino acids. This CDR3 is CASSLSVTPTDTQYF. The CDR3 DNA sequence: TGTGCCAGCAGCTTATCAGTCACTCCGACAGATACGCAGTATTTT. The whole variable domain, filled in from reference TRBV7-9 and TRBJ2-3, reads DTGVSQNPRHKITKRGQNVTFRCDPISEHNRLYWYRQTLGQGPEFLTYFQNEAQLEKSRLLSDRFSAERPKGSFSTLEIQRTEQGDSAMYLCASSLSVTPTDTQYFGPGTRLTVL.

The chain employs TRBV6-1 and TRBJ1-6, with TRBD1 identical over 7 bases. The V gene's germline CDR1 is MNHNS and CDR2 SASEGT. CDR3 size: 14 residues. V trimming: 7 bases; J trimming: 9 bases; junction bases outside the gene matches: 9. The CDR3 sequence is CASKSGDRFSPLHF. CDR3 nucleotides: TGTGCCAGCAAGAGTGGGGACAGATTTTCACCCCTCCACTTT.

The chain joins TRBV5-1 to TRBJ1-2; 8 nucleotides align to TRBD1. This CDR3 is built from 14 residues. J gave up 5 bases and V 4 bases, and 7 bases lay outside the gene matches. CDR1 SGHRS and CDR2 YFSETQ come from the germline V gene. The CDR3 spells CASSPQGAGYGYTF. As DNA, the CDR3 is TGCGCCAGCAGCCCGCAGGGGGCAGGGTATGGCTACACCTTC. Looking up the rest from reference TRBV5-1 and TRBJ1-2 gives the full variable domain: KAGVTQTPRYLIKTRGQQVTLSCSPISGHRSVSWYQQTPGQGLQFLFEYFSETQRNKGNFPGRFSGRQFSNSRSEMNVSTLELGDSALYLCASSPQGAGYGYTFGSGTRLTVV.

A few counts support this clone. Other DNA variants within this sample encode the same CDR3. V and J are TRBV9 and TRBJ2-3; TRBD2 aligns across 11 bases. The V and J ends lost 4 bases and 6 bases, in that order; junction bases with no gene match: 13. The germline CDR1 and CDR2 sequences are SGDLS and YYNGEE. The CDR3 sequence is 17 residues long. CDR3 coding DNA: TGTGCCAGCAGCCTTTACCAGACTAGCGGGAATGGTGATACGCAGTATTTT. Translation: CASSLYQTSGNGDTQYF.

This clone was observed at least ten times. The chain links TRBV28 to TRBJ1-5; possibly TRBD1 for D (5 bases). This CDR3 has 15 amino acids. Germline loops: CDR1 MDHEN, CDR2 SYDVKM. V lost 6 bases and J 1 base, leaving 13 bases between the germline ends. In nucleotides, the CDR3 is TGTGCCAGCAGGGGATCCGGGGACAGCAATCAGCCCCAGCATTTT. This translates into CASRGSGDSNQPQHF.

V is TRBV4-3 and J is TRBJ1-3; 9 nucleotides line up with TRBD1. The CDR3 runs to 21 residues. Per germline, CDR1 LGHNA and CDR2 YSLEER. V shed 0 bases and J 0 bases; nucleotides not matched to a gene: 15. CDR3 DNA: TGCGCCAGCAGCCAAGATACCGGGACAGGGTCCTCCCTCTTCTCTGGAAACACCATATATTTT. Protein: CASSQDTGTGSSLFSGNTIYF.

The sample holds a few counts of this clone. The chain couples TRBV30 to TRBJ1-2; D not resolved. Trimming shortened V by 0 bases and J by 1 base, and 6 bases separated the two germline ends. The CDR3 spans 13 residues. The germline gives CDR1 GTSNPN, CDR2 SVGIG (reference sequence). The DNA for the CDR3 is TGTGCCTGGAGTGTACCCCTTAACTATGGCTACACCTTC. Encoded protein: CAWSVPLNYGYTF.

The chain links TRBV7-2 to TRBJ2-1, with 12 bases lining up with TRBD2. Unmatched junction bases numbered 4, after V lost 6 bases and J lost 4 bases. The CDR3 is made up of 15 amino acids. The V gene's germline CDR1 is SGHTA and CDR2 FQGNSA. Here the CDR3 reads CASRPGTSGYNEQFF. For the CDR3, the DNA is TGTGCCAGCAGGCCGGGGACTAGCGGGTACAATGAGCAGTTCTTC. Variable domain in full (rest from reference TRBV7-2 and TRBJ2-1): GAGVSQSPSNKVTEKGKDVELRCDPISGHTALYWYRQSLGQGLEFLIYFQGNSAPDKSGLPSDRFSAERTGGSVSTLTIQRTQQEDSAVYLCASRPGTSGYNEQFFGPGTRLTVL.

The chain has TRBV7-6 and TRBJ2-2, with 9 bases fitting TRBD1. The CDR3 loop spans 17 amino acids. Looked up from germline, CDR1 is SGHVS and CDR2 is FNYEAQ. The V gene end was trimmed by 5 bases and the J gene end by 4 bases; junction bases not matched to a gene: 11. The CDR3 sequence: CASSASPQGAGTGELFF. CDR3 bases: TGTGCCAGCAGCGCAAGCCCACAGGGGGCGGGCACCGGGGAGCTGTTTTTT.

The V and J genes are TRBV4-1 and TRBJ1-2; 9 nucleotides match TRBD1. CDR3 length: 16 amino acids. V lost 1 base, J lost 3 bases, and 6 bases stayed unmatched. Germline values: CDR1 MGHRA, CDR2 YSYEKL. CDR3 sequence (DNA): TGCGCCAGCAGCCAAGGTCGAACAGGGGGCGACTATGGCTACACCTTC. Amino acids: CASSQGRTGGDYGYTF.

The chain couples TRBV9 to TRBJ2-2; D remains unclear. Germline V lookup: CDR1 SGDLS, CDR2 YYNGEE. Trimming stripped 0 bases from V and 8 bases from J, with 8 bases between. This CDR3 is 13 amino acids long. The CDR3 protein is CASSVGWLGELFF. CDR3 bases: TGTGCCAGCAGCGTAGGGTGGTTAGGGGAGCTGTTTTTT.

The gene calls are TRBV19 and TRBJ1-1; 11 bases are a match to TRBD1. The germline gives CDR1 LNHDA, CDR2 SQIVND (reference sequence). V shed 4 bases, J shed 1 base, and the junction held 8 bases outside the gene matches. The CDR3 spans 17 residues. The CDR3 spells CASSTRTGGWTNTEAFF. CDR3 coding DNA: TGTGCCAGTAGTACTAGGACAGGGGGCTGGACGAACACTGAAGCTTTCTTT.

This clone was seen only once. V and J are TRBV7-2 and TRBJ2-1; 9 nucleotides match TRBD2. The CDR3 length is 15 residues. The germline CDR1 and CDR2 sequences are SGHTA and FQGNSA. Germline trimming cut 6 bases from V and 5 bases from J; bases unmatched to any gene: 8. The CDR3 spells CASSPAGGRDNEQFF. The CDR3 nucleotides are TGTGCCAGCAGTCCGGCGGGGGGGCGGGACAATGAGCAGTTCTTC.

The chain has TRBV5-5 and TRBJ1-1; D ambiguous. Trimming pared 2 bases from V and 0 bases from J, leaving 8 bases between. The CDR3 length is 14 residues. CDR1 SGHKS and CDR2 YYEKEE come from the germline V gene (reference sequence). The CDR3 DNA is TGTGCCAGCAGCTTCAGTACCATGAACACTGAAGCTTTCTTT. This gives the protein CASSFSTMNTEAFF.

This chain links TRBV5-1 with TRBJ1-1; D call uncertain. Trimming cost V 0 bases and J 0 bases, with 12 bases left between them. Germline lookup yields CDR1 SGHRS and CDR2 YFSETQ. The CDR3 runs 16 residues. The CDR3 loop is CASSLGMMDLNTEAFF. CDR3 nucleotide sequence: TGCGCCAGCAGCTTGGGAATGATGGATCTGAACACTGAAGCTTTCTTT.

V usage is TRBV6-6 and J usage is TRBJ1-1, with 8 nucleotides matching TRBD1. V lost 6 bases to trimming and J lost 1 base; unmatched junction nucleotides: 1. The CDR3 sequence is 13 residues long. Germline CDR1 is MNHNY and CDR2 is SVGAGI (reference sequence). Written as DNA, the CDR3 is TGTGCCAGCAGGGGGACAGGGAACACTGAAGCTTTCTTT. The encoded protein is CASRGTGNTEAFF.

The rearrangement joins TRBV30 to TRBJ1-2; 7 bases align to TRBD1. The CDR3 totals 16 residues. The trim removed 4 bases at V and 3 bases at J, leaving 14 bases unmatched. Germline V lookup: CDR1 GTSNPN, CDR2 SVGIG (reference sequence). Here the CDR3 DNA reads TGTGCCTGGACTACACCGAGGACAGGAGCTTACTATGGCTACACCTTC. As protein: CAWTTPRTGAYYGYTF.

The rearrangement uses TRBV7-9 and TRBJ2-1; tentative D call: TRBD2 (5 bases). The CDR3 spans 14 residues. The V and J ends lost 3 bases and 7 bases respectively, with 13 bases between them. Germline-derived CDR1 and CDR2 are SEHNR and FQNEAQ (reference sequence). As DNA, the CDR3 is TGTGCCAGCAGCTTTGATGGTACGGGGAATGAGCAGTTCTTC. Its protein is CASSFDGTGNEQFF.

This clone was observed a few times. V is TRBV7-6 and J is TRBJ1-6; 7 nucleotides line up with TRBD1. From germline, CDR1 is SGHVS and CDR2 FNYEAQ. The CDR3 sequence is 14 residues long. Trimming at V came to 5 bases and at J to 7 bases, leaving 5 bases not matched to a gene. In DNA form, the CDR3 reads TGTGCCAGCAGCGAACGACAGGGAAATTCACCCCTCCACTTT. As protein: CASSERQGNSPLHF.

The chain uses TRBV7-2 and TRBJ2-1; D possibly corresponds to TRBD2 (6 bases). The CDR3 runs 15 residues. In germline, CDR1 is SGHTA, CDR2 FQGNSA. The V gene lost 1 base and the J gene lost 4 bases, with 11 bases spanning the gap. The CDR3: CASSLESGPYNEQFF. CDR3 DNA: TGTGCCAGCAGCTTAGAGAGCGGGCCTTACAATGAGCAGTTCTTC.

The rearrangement joins TRBV7-9 to TRBJ2-5; a possible D gene is TRBD2 (6 bases). The CDR3 is made up of 16 amino acids. Germline V CDR1 and CDR2: SEHNR, FQNEAQ (reference sequence). Trimming cost V 6 bases and J 1 base, with 18 bases left between them. This chain's CDR3 is CASRQDQGGSQETQYF. CDR3 DNA sequence: TGTGCCAGCAGACAAGACCAGGGAGGTTCCCAAGAGACCCAGTACTTC.